Each of the 3 T cell receptor beta chains below was sequenced from the same sample in a study of blood T cell repertoires in COVID-19. Clones were read by immunoSEQ multiplex PCR, and TCRdb kept only the in-frame ones, dropping some. The sample gives 70,000 to 90,000 clones, nearly 90% of which show up once; 25% to 35% is in the top ten. Sequenced material: peripheral blood. The receptors here all came from a man aged 45 to 65 with acute or convalescent COVID-19.

This chain uses TRBV4-1 with TRBJ2-6, with TRBD1 identical over 7 bases. V lost 0 bases and J lost 0; bases outside the gene matches: 2. CDR1 and CDR2 (germline): MGHRA, YSYEKL. CDR3 size: 17 residues. The CDR3 sequence: CASSQETGVSGANVLTF. CDR3 DNA: TGCGCCAGCAGCCAAGAAACAGGGGTCTCTGGGGCCAACGTCCTGACTTTC.

V usage is TRBV7-9 and J usage is TRBJ2-7; TRBD1 agrees at 8 bases. Germline CDR1 and CDR2: SEHNR and FQNEAQ (reference sequence). Trimming cost V 3 bases and J 6 bases; bases outside gene matches: 7. The CDR3 loop spans 14 amino acids. Here the CDR3 DNA reads TGTGCCAGCAGCTTGGCCGCAGGGGGCCGCGAGCAGTACTTC. The encoded protein is CASSLAAGGREQYF. Full variable domain (outside the CDR3, taken from reference TRBV7-9 and TRBJ2-7): DTGVSQNPRHKITKRGQNVTFRCDPISEHNRLYWYRQTLGQGPEFLTYFQNEAQLEKSRLLSDRFSAERPKGSFSTLEIQRTEQGDSAMYLCASSLAAGGREQYFGPGTRLTVT.

The V gene is TRBV25-1, the J gene TRBJ2-6; D not resolved. Germline V gene lookup returns CDR1 MGHDK and CDR2 SYGVNS. V was cut by 3 bases and J by 0 bases, with 9 bases left in between. The CDR3 runs to 16 residues. CDR3 sequence (DNA): TGTGCCAGCAGTGAGTCTTTCCTCTCTGGGGCCAACGTCCTGACTTTC. Its protein product is CASSESFLSGANVLTF.